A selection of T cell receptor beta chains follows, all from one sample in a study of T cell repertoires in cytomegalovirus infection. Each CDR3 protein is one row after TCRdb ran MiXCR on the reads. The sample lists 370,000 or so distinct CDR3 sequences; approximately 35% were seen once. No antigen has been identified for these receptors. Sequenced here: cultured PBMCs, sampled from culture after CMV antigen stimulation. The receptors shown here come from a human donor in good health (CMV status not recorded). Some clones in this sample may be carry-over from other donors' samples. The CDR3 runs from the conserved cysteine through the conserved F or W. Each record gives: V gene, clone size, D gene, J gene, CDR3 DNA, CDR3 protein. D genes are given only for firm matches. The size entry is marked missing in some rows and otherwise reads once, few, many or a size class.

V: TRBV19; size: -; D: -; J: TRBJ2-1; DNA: TGTGCCAGTAGTATTGCAGTCAGCTCCTACAATGAGCAGTTCTTC; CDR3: CASSIAVSSYNEQFF
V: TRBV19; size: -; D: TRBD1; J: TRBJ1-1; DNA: TGTGCCAGTAGAGACGCCCGGGCAGGGGGTGTGAACACTGAAGCTTTCTTT; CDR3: CASRDARAGGVNTEAFF
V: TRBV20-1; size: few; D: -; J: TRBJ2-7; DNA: TGCAGTGCTAGCGGGGCGAGCCCCGTCTACGAGCAGTACTTC; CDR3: CSASGASPVYEQYF
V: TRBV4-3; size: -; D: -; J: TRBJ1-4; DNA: TGCGCCAGCAGCCAAGATTGGACCGGACAGACCAATGAAAAACTGTTTTTT; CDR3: CASSQDWTGQTNEKLFF
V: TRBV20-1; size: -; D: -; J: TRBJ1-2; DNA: TGCAGTGCTAGACCACGGGGCTACACCTTC; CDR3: CSARPRGYTF
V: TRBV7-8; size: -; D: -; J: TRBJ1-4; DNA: TGTGCCAGCAGCTTAAGGGGCAGTGATGAAAAACTGTTTTTT; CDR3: CASSLRGSDEKLFF
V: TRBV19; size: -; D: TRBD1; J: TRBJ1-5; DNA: TGTGCCAGTAGTATAGCCCCCGACAGGGTTGGCAATCAGCCCCAGCATTTT; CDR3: CASSIAPDRVGNQPQHF
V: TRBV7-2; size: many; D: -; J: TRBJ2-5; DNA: TGTGCCAGCAGTTTGGGTCCTAGTGAGGAGACCCAGTACTTC; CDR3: CASSLGPSEETQYF
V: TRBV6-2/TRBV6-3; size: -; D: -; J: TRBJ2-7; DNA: TGTGCCAGCAGTTACTCGTTGGCGGAATTCTCCTACGAGCAGTACTTC; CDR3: CASSYSLAEFSYEQYF
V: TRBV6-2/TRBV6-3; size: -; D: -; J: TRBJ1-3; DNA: TGTGCCAGCAGACCTTCCTCGGGAGTCTTGAGCTCTGGAAACACCATATATTTT; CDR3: CASRPSSGVLSSGNTIYF
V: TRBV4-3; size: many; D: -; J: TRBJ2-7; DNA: TGCGCCAGCAGCCCAGTGAGGCGGAACTACGAGCAGTACTTC; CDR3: CASSPVRRNYEQYF
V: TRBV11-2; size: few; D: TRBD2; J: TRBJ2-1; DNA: TGTGCCAGCAGCCCGGGGGGGTACAATGAGCAGTTCTTC; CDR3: CASSPGGYNEQFF
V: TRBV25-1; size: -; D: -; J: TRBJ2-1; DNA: TGTGCCAGCAGGGGCGGCTTCGACGAAGAGCAGTTCTTC; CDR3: CASRGGFDEEQFF
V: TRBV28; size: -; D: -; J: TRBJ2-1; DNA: TGTGCCAACAACCGGAAGGGGATAAATGAGCAGTTCTTC; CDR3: CANNRKGINEQFF
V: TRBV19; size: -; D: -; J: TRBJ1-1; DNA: TGTGCCAGTGACGGACAAGACACTGAAGCTTTCTTT; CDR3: CASDGQDTEAFF
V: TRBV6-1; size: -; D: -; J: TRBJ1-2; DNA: TGTGCCAGTACTACCCCCGGGACTTCTAATGGCTACACCTTC; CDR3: CASTTPGTSNGYTF
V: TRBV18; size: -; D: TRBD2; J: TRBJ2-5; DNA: TGTGCCAGCTCACCTCAGCGTACTAGCGGGAGAAGTCGGGAGACCCAGTACTTC; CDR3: CASSPQRTSGRSRETQYF
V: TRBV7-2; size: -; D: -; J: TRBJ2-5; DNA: TGTGCCAGCAGCCCGAATCAGGTGGAGACCCAGTACTTC; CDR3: CASSPNQVETQYF
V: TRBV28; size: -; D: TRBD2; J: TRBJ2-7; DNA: TGTGCCAGCAGTTCTAGACTAGCGGATCCCTACGAGCAGTACTTC; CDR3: CASSSRLADPYEQYF
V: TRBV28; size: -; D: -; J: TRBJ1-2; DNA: TGTGCCAGCAGTTCAGATTGGGGGGTTTGGTCCCATGACTACACCTTC; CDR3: CASSSDWGVWSHDYTF
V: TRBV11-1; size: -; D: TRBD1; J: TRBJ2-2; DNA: TGTGCCAGCAGCGCAAGTCCGGGACAGGGGGCGATAAGGGCCGGGGAGCTGTTTTTT; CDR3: CASSASPGQGAIRAGELFF
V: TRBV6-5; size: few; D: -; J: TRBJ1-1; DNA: TGTGCCAGCAGTACCAGGGACCGAAGCACTGAAGCTTTCTTT; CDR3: CASSTRDRSTEAFF
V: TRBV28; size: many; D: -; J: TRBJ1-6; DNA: TGTGCCAGCAGTCCCCCCGAGAGACGATCACCCCTCCACTTT; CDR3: CASSPPERRSPLHF
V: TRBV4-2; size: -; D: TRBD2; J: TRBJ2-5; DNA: TGTGCCAGCAGCCCCCAGGCGGGAGGGAATGAAGAGACCCAGTACTTC; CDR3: CASSPQAGGNEETQYF
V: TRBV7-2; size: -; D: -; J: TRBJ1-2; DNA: TGTGCCAGCAGCTTAGTACTTATCTCCCTTTATGGCTACACCTTC; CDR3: CASSLVLISLYGYTF
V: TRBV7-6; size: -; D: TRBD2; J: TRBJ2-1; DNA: TGTGCCAGCAGTATAGCGGGAGTTCCTATCGATGAGCAGTTCTTC; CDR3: CASSIAGVPIDEQFF
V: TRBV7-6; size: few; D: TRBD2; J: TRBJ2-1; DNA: TGTGCCAGCAGACGACTAGCGGGAGACTACAATGAGCAGTTCTTC; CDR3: CASRRLAGDYNEQFF